One and the same sample provided the 15 T cell receptor beta chains below, sequenced in a study of a mutant IDH1 vaccine in newly diagnosed glioma. No antigen has been assigned to these receptors. Measured with immunoSEQ multiplex PCR; TCRdb has only the in-frame clones, and not every one. This repertoire shows around 61,000 clones, just under 90% found once; its top ten account for roughly 5.1%. As to time point: week 5, during vaccination. Doses consisted of 300 ug of mutant IDH1 20-mer peptide each, paired with topical imiquimod. Sequencing used PBMCs, obtained from a glioma patient whose treatment included an IDH1 peptide vaccine. The receptors come from a woman between 35 and 50 years old with glioma.

This chain uses TRBV13 with TRBJ2-3, with D unclear. Per the germline V gene, CDR1 is PRHDT and CDR2 is FYEKMQ (reference sequence). V lost 4 bases and J 2 bases, leaving 4 bases between the germline ends. The CDR3 runs to 12 residues. Here the CDR3 reads CASSYHTDTQYF. The CDR3, as DNA: TGTGCCAGCAGCTATCACACAGATACGCAGTATTTT.

This clone was seen only once. This chain joins TRBV2 and TRBJ2-7; TRBD2 is a possible D gene (6 bases). CDR1 SNHLY and CDR2 FYNNEI come from the germline V gene. This CDR3 region has 18 residues. Trimming cost V 8 bases and J 1 base, with 27 bases left between them. CDR3 sequence (DNA): TGTGCCAGCCTCCTCCGAATTACACCCGGGACTGTTTCCTACGAGCAGTACTTC. Translated, it gives CASLLRITPGTVSYEQYF.

V is TRBV5-8 and J is TRBJ2-5; the D call may be TRBD1 or TRBD2 (7 bases each). The CDR3 runs 16 residues. Trimming stripped 4 bases from V and 6 bases from J, with 22 bases between. Germline V gene data show CDR1 as SGHTS and CDR2 as YDEGEE. The CDR3, as DNA: TGTGCCAGCAGCCCCAGGGGGGGACTCCGGGGGCAGACCCAGTACTTC. Translated: CASSPRGGLRGQTQYF.

The V call is TRBV2, the J call TRBJ2-7; a possible D gene is TRBD1 (5 bases). V dropped 4 bases and J dropped 5 bases, with 15 bases sitting between them. CDR1 is SNHLY and CDR2 is FYNNEI in the germline V gene. The CDR3 length is 14 residues. CDR3 region: CASSVLLTANEQYF. CDR3 DNA sequence: TGTGCCAGCAGTGTACTGTTGACAGCAAACGAGCAGTACTTC.

The V call is TRBV14, the J call TRBJ1-2; D is undetermined. In germline, CDR1 is SGHDN, CDR2 FVKESK. The length of the CDR3 is 15 residues. Trimming removed 4 bases from V and 4 bases from J, with 16 bases in between. In nucleotides, the CDR3 is TGTGCCAGCAGCCCCCACGTCGGCGCCATCTATGGCTACACCTTC. It specifies CASSPHVGAIYGYTF.

The CDR3 DNA reads TGCGCCAGCAGCCAAGGAAGTGTAGGCTACACCTTC. This gives the protein CASSQGSVGYTF. The chain links TRBV4-1 to TRBJ1-2; unclear D gene. The germline CDR1 and CDR2 sequences are MGHRA and YSYEKL. CDR3 length equals 12 residues. Trimming pared 1 base from V and 8 bases from J, leaving 8 bases between.

The CDR3 bases are TGCGCCAGCAGCTTGGCCCGGGGGTTAACCGGGGAGCTGTTTTTT. It yields the protein CASSLARGLTGELFF. The J gene is TRBJ2-2, the V gene TRBV5-1, with D tentatively TRBD2 (6 bases). Trimming left V 0 bases short and J 5 bases short, with 11 bases between. This CDR3 region has 15 residues. CDR1 and CDR2 (germline): SGHRS, YFSETQ.

V gene TRBV4-1 combines with J gene TRBJ2-4, with 7 bases lining up with TRBD1. The V gene's germline CDR1 is MGHRA and CDR2 YSYEKL. The CDR3 consists of 17 residues. Trimming at V came to 1 base and at J to 4 bases, leaving 10 bases not matched to a gene. The CDR3 DNA sequence: TGCGCCAGCAGCCAAGGAGTATTGACAGGGTCAAAAAACATTCAGTACTTC. Its translation is CASSQGVLTGSKNIQYF.

The chain uses TRBV19 and TRBJ2-1; 14 nucleotides match TRBD2. The J segment lost 1 base and the V segment lost 7 bases, leaving 9 bases of the junction unmatched. CDR1 and CDR2 (germline): LNHDA, SQIVND (reference sequence). The CDR3 totals 18 residues. CDR3 protein: CASTSGTSGRWSYNEQFF. The DNA of the CDR3 is TGTGCCAGTACGAGCGGGACTAGCGGGAGATGGTCCTACAATGAGCAGTTCTTC.

CDR3 loop: CATSSHPWQPQHF. DNA of the CDR3: TGTGCCACCTCCTCCCATCCCTGGCAGCCCCAGCATTTT. The chain couples TRBV15 to TRBJ1-5; D gene unclear. The CDR3 is 13 amino acids. CDR1 is LNHNV, CDR2 YYDKDF, per germline (reference sequence). The V end lost 8 bases, the J end lost 7 bases, and 15 bases lay between the germline ends.

The CDR3 nucleotides are TGTGCCAGCACGAAACAGGGACGAGACTATGGCTACACCTTC. It yields the protein CASTKQGRDYGYTF. The chain uses TRBV2 and TRBJ1-2, with D perhaps TRBD1 (6 bases). V gave up 7 bases and J gave up 3 bases, with 15 bases separating them. The CDR3 is 14 amino acids. The germline V gene has CDR1 SNHLY and CDR2 FYNNEI.

The genes are TRBV4-2 and TRBJ2-7, with 8 nucleotides matching TRBD2. Germline V gene data show CDR1 as LGHNA and CDR2 as YNFKEQ. This CDR3 comprises 16 residues. The V and J ends lost 1 base and 1 base, in that order; junction bases with no gene match: 6. CDR3 bases: TGTGCCAGCAGCCAAGGAAGGGCGGGGGGATCCTACGAGCAGTACTTC. The encoded protein is CASSQGRAGGSYEQYF.

V and J are TRBV7-2 and TRBJ2-2; 11 bases are shared with TRBD2. J lost 1 base, V lost 5 bases, and 12 bases had no gene match. There are 19 residues in the CDR3. Per germline, CDR1 SGHTA and CDR2 FQGNSA. For the CDR3, the DNA is TGTGCCAGCAGCATAAGGGTTAGCGGGGGGGCATGGAACACCGGGGAGCTGTTTTTT. This encodes CASSIRVSGGAWNTGELFF.

This chain joins TRBV2 and TRBJ1-2; TRBD1 matches 8 bases. This CDR3 contains 13 residues. The V and J ends lost 7 bases and 3 bases, in that order; junction bases with no gene match: 4. The V gene's germline CDR1 is SNHLY and CDR2 FYNNEI. The CDR3 region has the DNA TGTGCCAGCAACCCACAGGGGGACTATGGCTACACCTTC. Translation: CASNPQGDYGYTF.

In its sample, this clone was seen a few times. The V call is TRBV5-1, the J call TRBJ2-7; 9 bases map to TRBD2. J lost 0 bases, V lost 1 base, and 14 bases had no gene match. Germline values: CDR1 SGHRS, CDR2 YFSETQ. The CDR3 length is 19 residues. CDR3 protein: CASSLSGGASGGSSYEQYF. CDR3 sequence (DNA): TGCGCCAGCAGCTTGTCCGGAGGGGCGAGCGGGGGGAGCTCCTACGAGCAGTACTTC.